Below, one TCR beta chain is given with its context. Some clones are missing from TCRdb's copy, which holds only in-frame ones; the method was immunoSEQ multiplex PCR. Counted here are approximately 200,000 clones, approximately 90% occurring once; the ten biggest clones make up roughly 1.2%. The sample originates from a study of blood T cell repertoires in COVID-19. Study in general: The origin of the acute and convalescent COVID-19 samples was the United States, Italy and Spain.

Germline V gene sequence: CDR1 LNHDA, CDR2 SQIVND (reference sequence). The CDR3 has 15 amino acids. The V segment lost 5 bases and the J segment 2 bases; nucleotides outside the gene matches: 8. This TCR was sampled from a man aged 25-45 years who had recovered from COVID-19. The sequenced material came from PBMCs or T cells enriched from blood (not recorded which). The chain links TRBV19 to TRBJ2-7; TRBD2 aligns across 8 bases. CDR3: CASSSVASGPYEQYF. The CDR3 DNA sequence: TGTGCCAGTAGTTCGGTGGCTAGCGGGCCCTACGAGCAGTACTTC.